A single T cell receptor (beta chain) is shown here with its context. These data are taken from a study of blood T cell repertoires in COVID-19. Study processing details: Amplification with reference gene primers provided the estimates of nucleated cell counts. The repertoire was sequenced with immunoSEQ multiplex PCR; TCRdb's copy has only in-frame clones and lacks some. V and J calls and clone size come straight from that table; D and trimming were deduced from the DNA. The top ten clones hold 0.94% of a sample with a few hundred thousand clones, about nine tenths of them seen once. The J segment lost 9 bases and the V segment lost 6 bases, leaving 3 bases of the junction unmatched. The length of the CDR3 is 14 residues. From germline, CDR1 is SGHTA and CDR2 FQGNSA.

Sequencing was performed on peripheral blood. The chain carries TRBV7-2 and TRBJ2-1, with 15 positions matching TRBD2. This TCR was recovered from a woman aged 35 to 49 who had recovered from COVID-19. CDR3 sequence reads: CASRGLAGGAEQFF. The CDR3 DNA is TGTGCCAGCAGGGGACTAGCGGGGGGCGCTGAGCAGTTCTTC.